Below, one T cell receptor beta chain is given with its context. This sample was included in a study of blood T cells in healthy people across ages. Together with a sample-barcoded 5' primer, a J-beta primer mix was included in a second PCR lasting about 7 to 11 cycles. TCRdb fed the 5' RACE reads into MiXCR, producing one record per CDR3 protein. The repertoire holds about a million distinct CDR3 sequences, with roughly 51% as singletons. Germline V gene lookup returns CDR1 SGDLS and CDR2 YYNGEE. The CDR3 contains 15 residues. J gave up 6 bases and V 4 bases, and 10 bases lay outside the gene matches.

The sequenced sample was blood. The chain has TRBV9 and TRBJ2-1; 7 bases map to TRBD2. The origin of this receptor is a woman aged 60-75 years in good health. CDR3 residues: CASSPSRGGINEQFF. In nucleotides, the CDR3 is TGTGCCAGCAGCCCCTCGCGGGGAGGGATCAATGAGCAGTTCTTC.